Following are 23 T cell receptor beta chains from one sample sequenced in a study of blood T cells in healthy people across ages. With a J-beta primer mix and a sample-barcoded 5' primer, a second PCR ran about 7 to 12 cycles. TCRdb itself ran the 5' RACE reads through MiXCR, one entry per CDR3 protein. The data show 1.5 million to 1.9 million distinct CDR3 sequences, roughly two fifths seen once. Sequencing was carried out using blood. The source is a woman aged 18-29 years in good health.

The V call is TRBV12-3 or TRBV12-4, the J call TRBJ2-3; the match to TRBD1 covers 10 bases. The CDR3 length is 15 residues. J lost 6 bases, V lost 8 bases, and 11 bases had no gene match. The CDR3 sequence: CASGDRGSRMDTQYF. In DNA, the CDR3 is TGTGCCAGCGGGGACAGGGGTAGTCGGATGGATACGCAGTATTTT.

V and J are TRBV5-6 and TRBJ2-1; 7 bases align to TRBD2. The CDR3 loop spans 17 amino acids. J lost 5 bases, V lost 2 bases, and 13 bases had no gene match. The germline gives CDR1 SGHDT, CDR2 YYEEEE. CDR3 residues: CASSFPLAGDSDNEQFF. The CDR3 bases are TGTGCCAGCAGCTTTCCGTTGGCGGGAGATTCCGACAATGAGCAGTTCTTC.

Concerning this clonotype: One junction end disagrees with the germline gene, perhaps due to a read error. The chain employs TRBV29-1 and TRBJ1-1; a possible D gene is TRBD1 (6 bases). Germline values: CDR1 SQVTM, CDR2 ANQGSEA. The CDR3 spans 14 residues. CDR3 region: CSVAQGRPNTEAFF. CDR3 nucleotide sequence: TGCAGCGTTGCCCAGGGGAGGCCAAACACTGAAGCTTTTTTT.

This chain uses TRBV4-3 with TRBJ1-5; possible D gene TRBD1, 5 bases. The CDR3 length is 13 residues. Germline V CDR1 and CDR2: LGHNA, YSLEER. V shed 6 bases and J shed 4 bases, with 10 bases lying between them. The CDR3 nucleotides are TGCGCCAGCAGTTCAGGGAAAAATCAGCCCCAGCATTTT. Residues: CASSSGKNQPQHF.

This clonotype occurred many times. This chain links TRBV7-9 with TRBJ2-1; D possibly corresponds to TRBD2 (7 bases). Trimming took off 2 bases at V and 6 bases at J, with 14 bases between the two ends. The germline V gene encodes CDR1 SEHNR and CDR2 FQNEAQ (reference sequence). CDR3 length equals 15 residues. CDR3: CASSLMGGALNEQFF. The CDR3 coding sequence is TGTGCCAGCAGCTTAATGGGGGGGGCCCTCAATGAGCAGTTCTTC.

In its sample, this clonotype was seen a few times. This chain connects TRBV21-1 to TRBJ2-4; the table names TRBD2, a call not compared with the DNA. The assigned J gene may be wrong: the sequence end matches TRBJ2-7 better. TRBV21-1 is noted as a pseudogene. The CDR3 totals 17 residues. This chain's CDR3 is CASSKGLAGGLVGEQYF. The CDR3 DNA is TGTGCCAGCAGCAAAGGACTAGCGGGAGGCCTGGTGGGCGAGCAGTACTTC.

This chain joins TRBV12-3 or TRBV12-4 and TRBJ2-3; D is possibly TRBD2 (5 bases). The CDR3 has 15 amino acids. The V and J ends lost 4 bases and 8 bases respectively, with 19 bases between them. CDR3 sequence reads: CASSSRGRLSGTQYF. The CDR3 DNA is TGTGCCAGCAGTTCCCGTGGGAGACTTTCAGGTACGCAGTATTTT.

This clonotype was observed a handful of times. V and J are TRBV7-2 and TRBJ2-7; D not resolved. The CDR3 has 16 residues. The germline gives CDR1 SGHTA, CDR2 FQGNSA. V lost 4 bases and J 0 bases, leaving 16 bases between the germline ends. In nucleotides, the CDR3 is TGTGCCAGCAGCTCAAGGACGCCGAATTACTCCTACGAGCAGTACTTC. It is translated as CASSSRTPNYSYEQYF.

The V call is TRBV24-1, the J call TRBJ2-5; 16 nucleotides agree with TRBD2. The CDR3 sequence is 18 residues long. Germline V gene sequence: CDR1 KGHDR, CDR2 SFDVKD. V was pared by 5 bases and J by 11 bases, with 16 bases of the junction left unmatched. The chain's CDR3 is CATSAGTSGGVAYNEQYF. DNA of the CDR3: TGTGCCACCAGTGCCGGGACTAGCGGGGGGGTCGCCTACAATGAGCAGTACTTC.

The J gene is TRBJ2-3, the V gene TRBV3-1; D gene unclear. The CDR3 totals 17 residues. Germline V gives CDR1 LGHDT, CDR2 YNNKEL (reference sequence). V shed 1 base and J shed 2 bases, with 16 bases lying between them. CDR3 nucleotides: TGTGCCAGCAGCCAAGGACCCCCGCAGGACCTCACAGATACGCAGTATTTT. Translating gives CASSQGPPQDLTDTQYF.

The V and J genes are TRBV2 and TRBJ2-1; D unresolved. V was trimmed by 3 bases and J by 15 bases, leaving 9 bases between them. CDR1 SNHLY and CDR2 FYNNEI come from the germline V gene. The CDR3 has 10 amino acids. The CDR3 bases are TGTGCCAGCAGTGAGTTCGTCCCGTTCTTC. This encodes CASSEFVPFF.

This clonotype was seen a handful of times. This sequence joins TRBV14 and TRBJ2-1; perhaps TRBD2 as D (6 bases). Trimming removed 4 bases from V and 2 bases from J, with 15 bases in between. CDR1 is SGHDN and CDR2 is FVKESK in the germline V gene. This CDR3 spans 16 amino acids. The CDR3 protein is CASSPRTGSTYNEQFF. In DNA, the CDR3 is TGTGCCAGCAGCCCTCGAACCGGGAGTACCTACAATGAGCAGTTCTTC. Together with reference TRBV14 and TRBJ2-1, the CDR3 gives the full variable domain: EAGVTQFPSHSVIEKGQTVTLRCDPISGHDNLYWYRRVMGKEIKFLLHFVKESKQDESGMPNNRFLAERTGGTYSTLKVQPAELEDSGVYFCASSPRTGSTYNEQFFGPGTRLTVL.

There are a few counts of this clonotype. The rearrangement links TRBV12-3 or TRBV12-4 to TRBJ2-7, with no clear D. Trimming left V 7 bases short and J 2 bases short, with 15 bases between. This CDR3 has 14 amino acids. In nucleotides, the CDR3 is TGTGCCAGCACCCTTGGACGGCGAACCTACGAGCAGTACTTC. It codes for CASTLGRRTYEQYF.

The chain is built from TRBV11-2 and TRBJ2-3, with D hard to call. Germline V gives CDR1 SGHAT, CDR2 FQNNGV. V dropped 3 bases and J dropped 5 bases, with 9 bases sitting between them. This CDR3 has 13 residues. CDR3 DNA sequence: TGTGCCAGCAGCTTCTGGATCAGAGATACGCAGTATTTT. Protein: CASSFWIRDTQYF.

This clonotype appeared a few times. The chain links TRBV20-1 to TRBJ2-3; 11 bases match TRBD2. This CDR3 region has 15 residues. V shed 4 bases, J shed 3 bases, and the junction held 6 bases outside the gene matches. CDR1 is DFQATT, CDR2 SNEGSKA, per germline (reference sequence). CDR3 amino acids: CSAIRTSGWTDTQYF. In DNA form, the CDR3 reads TGCAGTGCTATCAGGACTAGCGGGTGGACAGATACGCAGTATTTT.

J is TRBJ2-5 and V is TRBV10-3; D is undetermined. CDR1 and CDR2 (germline): ENHRY, SYGVKD. Trimming cost V 2 bases and J 11 bases, with 9 bases left between them. The CDR3 sequence is 11 residues long. DNA for the CDR3: TGTGCCATCAGTGAGCGAGCTGAGCAGTACTTC. Protein: CAISERAEQYF.

The rearrangement joins TRBV2 to TRBJ2-4; D is uncertain. The J call is doubtful: the DNA matches TRBJ2-7 better. Germline CDR1 SNHLY, CDR2 FYNNEI. The CDR3 is made up of 13 amino acids. The CDR3 here is CAGRGYRVDEQYF. DNA of the CDR3: TGTGCCGGTAGAGGATATAGGGTGGACGAGCAGTACTTC.

The rearrangement uses TRBV4-3 and TRBJ1-4; the D gene is possibly TRBD1 (5 bases). Trimming left V 0 bases short and J 8 bases short, with 16 bases between. CDR1 is LGHNA, CDR2 YSLEER, per germline. This CDR3 is built from 16 residues. The CDR3 region has the DNA TGCGCCAGCAGCCAAGACTGGACATATCTACGGGAAAAACTGTTTTTT. Encoded protein: CASSQDWTYLREKLFF.

The rearrangement joins TRBV29-1 to TRBJ2-3; D gene ambiguous. The V and J ends lost 4 bases and 6 bases respectively, with 8 bases between them. This CDR3 has 11 residues. Germline loops: CDR1 SQVTM, CDR2 ANQGSEA. The chain's CDR3 is CSVGEYDTQYF. As DNA, the CDR3 is TGCAGCGTTGGCGAGTACGATACGCAGTATTTT.

The chain employs TRBV28 and TRBJ2-3; 9 nucleotides line up with TRBD2. Germline V gene sequence: CDR1 MDHEN, CDR2 SYDVKM. The CDR3 spans 17 residues. The trim removed 5 bases at V and 2 bases at J, leaving 11 bases unmatched. The CDR3 bases are TGTGCCAGCAGTGGCCAGACTAGCGGAGCGGACACAGATACGCAGTATTTT. Amino acids: CASSGQTSGADTDTQYF.

The count of this clonotype is one. V gene TRBV12-3 or TRBV12-4 combines with J gene TRBJ1-2; D unresolved. V lost 2 bases to trimming and J lost 4 bases, with 14 bases between them. This CDR3 spans 15 amino acids. The CDR3 loop reads CASSLRDRRTYGYTF. CDR3 in DNA: TGTGCCAGCAGTTTACGAGATCGTAGAACCTATGGCTACACCTTC.

This chain joins TRBV7-2 and TRBJ1-1; D may be TRBD1 (6 bases). This CDR3 is built from 19 residues. Trimming took 4 bases from V and 3 from J, leaving 27 bases between them. Germline V gives CDR1 SGHTA, CDR2 FQGNSA. The CDR3 spells CASSSYPSLLQGGYTEAFF. The CDR3, as DNA: TGTGCCAGCAGCTCGTATCCCTCACTATTACAGGGAGGGTACACTGAAGCTTTCTTT. The variable domain in full, completed from reference TRBV7-2 and TRBJ1-1, reads GAGVSQSPSNKVTEKGKDVELRCDPISGHTALYWYRQSLGQGLEFLIYFQGNSAPDKSGLPSDRFSAERTGGSVSTLTIQRTQQEDSAVYLCASSSYPSLLQGGYTEAFFGQGTRLTVV.

The chain recombines TRBV10-3 with TRBJ1-2; a possible D gene is TRBD1 (5 bases). V was clipped by 3 bases and J by 3 bases, with 8 bases between them. This CDR3 region has 13 residues. CDR1 is ENHRY and CDR2 is SYGVKD in the germline V gene. This chain's CDR3 is CAISDQGHYGYTF. In nucleotides, the CDR3 is TGTGCCATCAGTGACCAGGGACACTATGGCTACACCTTC.